This paragraph reports one T cell receptor (beta chain). Use of 60 Vbeta and 13 Jbeta primers characterized the PCR. The repertoire was sequenced with immunoSEQ multiplex PCR; TCRdb's copy has only in-frame clones and lacks some. The table has about 130,000 clones, around 80% seen once. The data derive from a study of cytomegalovirus exposure and HLA in healthy donors. Trimming cost V 4 bases and J 2 bases, with 4 bases left between them. The CDR3 extends over 12 amino acids. Germline values: CDR1 SGHNT, CDR2 YENEEA. Source material: PBMCs. The source of this sequence is a woman in her twenties or thirties in good health and CMV-seronegative. The J gene is TRBJ2-3, the V gene TRBV11-3; D gene uncertain. The CDR3 here is CASSSHTDTQYF. In nucleotides, the CDR3 is TGTGCCAGCAGCTCCCACACAGATACGCAGTATTTT.